The rows below give T cell receptor beta chains drawn from one sample of a study of cytomegalovirus exposure and HLA in healthy donors. Clones were read by immunoSEQ multiplex PCR, and TCRdb kept only the in-frame ones, dropping some. In the table there are approximately 130,000 clones, more than 80% of which are singletons. The sample consisted of PBMCs. The receptors were sampled from a woman in her twenties or thirties in good health and CMV-seropositive. Each CDR3 is given with its conserved first and last residue.

V: TRBV7-6; J: TRBJ2-1; CDR3: CASSLGGDEQFF
V: TRBV25-1; J: TRBJ1-1; CDR3: CASSEWGRAVNTEAFF
V: TRBV5-1; J: TRBJ2-3; CDR3: CASRPSSASTDTQYF
V: TRBV7-9; J: TRBJ2-1; CDR3: CASSFPGQHNEQFF
V: TRBV28; J: TRBJ1-5; CDR3: CASSLTRQPQHF
V: TRBV6-5; J: TRBJ2-1; CDR3: CASRRAGVGNEQFF
V: TRBV2; J: TRBJ2-1; CDR3: CASNSYSGRLFF
V: TRBV6-1; J: TRBJ1-1; CDR3: CASTLADRVTEAFF
V: TRBV7-2; J: TRBJ2-7; CDR3: CASSSIRGYEQYF
V: TRBV5-1; J: TRBJ1-1; CDR3: CATSDTANTEAFF
V: TRBV6-1; J: TRBJ1-3; CDR3: CASSATAISGNTIYF
V: TRBV9; J: TRBJ2-1; CDR3: CASSVGWTGMSNEQFF
V: TRBV30; J: TRBJ1-1; CDR3: CAWSIAGNTEAFF
V: TRBV30; J: TRBJ1-6; CDR3: CALQESSYNSPLHF
V: TRBV28; J: TRBJ2-1; CDR3: CASTPVGSGSNEQFF
V: TRBV9; J: TRBJ1-2; CDR3: CASSRQGSFLDYGYTF
V: TRBV5-4; J: TRBJ1-1; CDR3: CASSFGQNTEAFF
V: TRBV11-2; J: TRBJ1-2; CDR3: CASSLEALNYGYTF
V: TRBV4-1; J: TRBJ1-2; CDR3: CASSQEGGKVGYTF
V: TRBV10-3; J: TRBJ2-3; CDR3: CAMSGGGIPDTQYF
V: TRBV5-1; J: TRBJ1-1; CDR3: CASSFGEGTEAFF
V: TRBV7-9; J: TRBJ2-2; CDR3: CASSPGTANTGELFF
V: TRBV7-6; J: TRBJ2-2; CDR3: CASSQGEAGELFF
V: TRBV5-4; J: TRBJ1-4; CDR3: CASSSGQGNPKLFF
V: TRBV6-5; J: TRBJ2-7; CDR3: CASSLTGANEQYF
V: TRBV7-6; J: TRBJ2-2; CDR3: CASSPRGGASTGELFF
V: TRBV13; J: TRBJ1-4; CDR3: CASSAGQGGTAKLFF
V: TRBV27; J: TRBJ2-3; CDR3: CASRRSGGDTQYF
V: TRBV5-1; J: TRBJ2-5; CDR3: CASSPGGGGGETQYF
V: TRBV30; J: TRBJ2-5; CDR3: CAWRTGGRETQYF
V: TRBV28; J: TRBJ1-6; CDR3: CASSRPDRTNSPLHF
V: TRBV5-4; J: TRBJ1-2; CDR3: CASTRSGISNYGYTF
V: TRBV2; J: TRBJ1-2; CDR3: CASRQGGIRGYTF
V: TRBV13; J: TRBJ1-2; CDR3: CASSPRGQGNYGYTF
V: TRBV20-1; J: TRBJ1-2; CDR3: CSASDGQAGTF
V: TRBV12-5; J: TRBJ1-1; CDR3: CASGLGDRVNTEAFF
V: TRBV11-2; J: TRBJ1-3; CDR3: CASSPSGGPSGNTIYF
V: TRBV9; J: TRBJ1-5; CDR3: CASSVGSGHQPQHF
V: TRBV30; J: TRBJ2-7; CDR3: CAWRGTSWSQQYF
V: TRBV2; J: TRBJ2-4; CDR3: CASSEGPTNQYF
V: TRBV11-2; J: TRBJ2-7; CDR3: CASSSTSGSYEQYF
V: TRBV4-1; J: TRBJ2-7; CDR3: CASSQERTSGLDEQYF
V: TRBV7-9; J: TRBJ2-1; CDR3: CASSSSSYNEQFF
V: TRBV11-2; J: .; CDR3: CASSFWEGQGARYEQYF
V: TRBV30; J: TRBJ1-6; CDR3: CAWSGGQGNRLLPLHF
V: TRBV7-9; J: TRBJ1-1; CDR3: CASTRGEGTEAFF
V: TRBV5-1; J: TRBJ1-1; CDR3: CASSLNQGTEAFF
V: TRBV2; J: TRBJ2-6; CDR3: CAITRSGANVLTF
V: TRBV28; J: TRBJ1-2; CDR3: CASSPADRVGYGYTF
V: TRBV29-1; J: TRBJ1-4; CDR3: CSARQGSGEKLFF
V: TRBV7-6; J: TRBJ1-1; CDR3: CASSPDTRRPEAFF
V: TRBV4-1; J: TRBJ1-1; CDR3: CASSVLPGAEAFF
V: TRBV5-1; J: TRBJ1-4; CDR3: CASSLGPGVGEKLFF
V: TRBV7-9; J: TRBJ1-1; CDR3: CASTRGMNTEAFF
V: TRBV6-4; J: TRBJ1-1; CDR3: CASSVPGGGTEAFF
V: TRBV7-9; J: TRBJ2-3; CDR3: CASSLVDIAPGDTQYF
V: TRBV5-1; J: TRBJ1-1; CDR3: CASSQGHAIMNTEAFF